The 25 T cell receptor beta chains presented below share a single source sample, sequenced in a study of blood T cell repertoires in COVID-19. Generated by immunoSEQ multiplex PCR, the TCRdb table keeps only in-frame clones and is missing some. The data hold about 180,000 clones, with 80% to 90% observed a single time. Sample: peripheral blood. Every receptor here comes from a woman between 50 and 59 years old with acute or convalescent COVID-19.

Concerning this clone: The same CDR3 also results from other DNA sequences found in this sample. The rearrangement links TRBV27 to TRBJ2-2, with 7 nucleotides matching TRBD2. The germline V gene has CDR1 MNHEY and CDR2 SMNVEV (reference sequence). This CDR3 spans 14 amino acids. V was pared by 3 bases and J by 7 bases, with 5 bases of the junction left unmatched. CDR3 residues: CASSFNWEGGELFF. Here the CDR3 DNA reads TGTGCCAGCAGTTTTAATTGGGAGGGCGGGGAGCTGTTTTTT.

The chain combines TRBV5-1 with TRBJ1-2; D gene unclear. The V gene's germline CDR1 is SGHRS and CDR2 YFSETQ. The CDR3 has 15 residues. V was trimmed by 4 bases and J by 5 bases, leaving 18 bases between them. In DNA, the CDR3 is TGCGCCAGCAGCCCCGGACTACGAGGGCCTTATGGCTACACCTTC. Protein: CASSPGLRGPYGYTF.

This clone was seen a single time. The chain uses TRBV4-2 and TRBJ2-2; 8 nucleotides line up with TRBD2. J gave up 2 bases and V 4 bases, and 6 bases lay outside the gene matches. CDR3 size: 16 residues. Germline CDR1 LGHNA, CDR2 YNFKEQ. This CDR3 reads CASSPLVAGNTGELFF. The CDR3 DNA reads TGTGCCAGCAGCCCTCTGGTAGCGGGAAACACCGGGGAGCTGTTTTTT.

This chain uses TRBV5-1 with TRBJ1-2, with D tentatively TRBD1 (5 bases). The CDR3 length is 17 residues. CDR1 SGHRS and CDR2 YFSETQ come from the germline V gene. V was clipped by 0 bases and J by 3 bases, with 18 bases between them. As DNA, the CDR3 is TGCGCCAGCAGCTTGGAACCCCCAACAGGACGCTACTATGGCTACACCTTC. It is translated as CASSLEPPTGRYYGYTF.

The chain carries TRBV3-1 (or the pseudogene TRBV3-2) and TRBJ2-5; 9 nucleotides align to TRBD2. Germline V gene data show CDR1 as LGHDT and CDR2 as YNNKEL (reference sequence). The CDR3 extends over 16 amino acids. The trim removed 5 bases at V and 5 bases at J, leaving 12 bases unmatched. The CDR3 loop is CASSSNGLARWETQYF. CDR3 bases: TGTGCCAGCAGCAGCAATGGACTAGCGAGATGGGAGACCCAGTACTTC.

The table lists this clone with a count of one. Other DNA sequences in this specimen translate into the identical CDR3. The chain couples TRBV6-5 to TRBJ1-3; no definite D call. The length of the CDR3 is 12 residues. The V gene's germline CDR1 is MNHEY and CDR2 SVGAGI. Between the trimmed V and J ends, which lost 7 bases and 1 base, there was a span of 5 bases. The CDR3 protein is CASTGSGNTIYF. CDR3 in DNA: TGTGCCAGCACAGGTTCTGGAAACACCATATATTTT.

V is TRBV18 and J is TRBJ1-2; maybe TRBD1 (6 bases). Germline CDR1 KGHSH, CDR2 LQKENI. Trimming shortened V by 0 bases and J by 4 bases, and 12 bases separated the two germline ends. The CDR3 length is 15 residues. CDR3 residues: CASSPPGGAGYGYTF. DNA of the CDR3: TGTGCCAGCTCACCACCTGGGGGGGCCGGCTATGGCTACACCTTC.

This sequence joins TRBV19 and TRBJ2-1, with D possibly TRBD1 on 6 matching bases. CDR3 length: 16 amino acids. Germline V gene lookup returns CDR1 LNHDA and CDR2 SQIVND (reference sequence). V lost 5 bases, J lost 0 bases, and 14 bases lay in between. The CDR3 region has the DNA TGTGCCAGTAGTCCCAGGGGTCCGAGCTCCTACAATGAGCAGTTCTTC. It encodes CASSPRGPSSYNEQFF.

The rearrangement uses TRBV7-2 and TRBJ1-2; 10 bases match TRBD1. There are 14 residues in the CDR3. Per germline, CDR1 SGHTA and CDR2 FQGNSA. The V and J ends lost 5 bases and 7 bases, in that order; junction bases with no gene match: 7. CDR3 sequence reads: CASSTTGGVGGYTF. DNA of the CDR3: TGTGCCAGCAGCACGACAGGGGGCGTTGGTGGCTACACCTTC.

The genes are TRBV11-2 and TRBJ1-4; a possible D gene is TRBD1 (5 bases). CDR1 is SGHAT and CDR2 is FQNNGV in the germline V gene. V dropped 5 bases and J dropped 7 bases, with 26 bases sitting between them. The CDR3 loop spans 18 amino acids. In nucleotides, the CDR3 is TGTGCCAGCAGCCCCCTTTTGCGTAGGGGCAGTTACATTGAAAAACTGTTTTTT. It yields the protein CASSPLLRRGSYIEKLFF.

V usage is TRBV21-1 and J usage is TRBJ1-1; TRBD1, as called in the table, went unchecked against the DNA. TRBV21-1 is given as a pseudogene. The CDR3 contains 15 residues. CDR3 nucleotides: TGTGCCAGCATGGAGGCAGGGGCTCTGCGCACTGAAGCTTTCTTT. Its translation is CASMEAGALRTEAFF.

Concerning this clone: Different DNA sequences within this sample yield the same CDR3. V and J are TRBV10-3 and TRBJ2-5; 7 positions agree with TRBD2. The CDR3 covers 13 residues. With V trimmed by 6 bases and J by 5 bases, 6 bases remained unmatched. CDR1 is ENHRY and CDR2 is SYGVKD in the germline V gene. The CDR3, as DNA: TGTGCCATCAGACCCCAGGGAGGGGAGACCCAGTACTTC. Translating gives CAIRPQGGETQYF.

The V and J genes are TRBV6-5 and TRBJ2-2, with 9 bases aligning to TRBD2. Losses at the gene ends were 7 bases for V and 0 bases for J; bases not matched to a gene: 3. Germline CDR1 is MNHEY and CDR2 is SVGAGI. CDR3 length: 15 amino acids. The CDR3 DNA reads TGTGCCAGCACGCGCGGGGGGGCGAACACCGGGGAGCTGTTTTTT. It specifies CASTRGGANTGELFF.

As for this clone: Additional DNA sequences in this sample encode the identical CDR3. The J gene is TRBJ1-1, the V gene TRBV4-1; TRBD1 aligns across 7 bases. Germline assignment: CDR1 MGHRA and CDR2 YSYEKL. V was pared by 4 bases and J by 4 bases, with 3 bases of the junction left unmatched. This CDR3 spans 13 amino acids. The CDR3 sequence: CASSRQGGTEAFF. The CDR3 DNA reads TGCGCCAGCAGCCGGCAGGGGGGCACTGAAGCTTTCTTT.

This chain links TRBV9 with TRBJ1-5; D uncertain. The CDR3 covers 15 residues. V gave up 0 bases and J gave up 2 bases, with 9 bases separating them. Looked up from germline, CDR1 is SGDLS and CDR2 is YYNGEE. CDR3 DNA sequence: TGTGCCAGCAGCGTAGACCCAGCGGGCAATCAGCCCCAGCATTTT. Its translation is CASSVDPAGNQPQHF.

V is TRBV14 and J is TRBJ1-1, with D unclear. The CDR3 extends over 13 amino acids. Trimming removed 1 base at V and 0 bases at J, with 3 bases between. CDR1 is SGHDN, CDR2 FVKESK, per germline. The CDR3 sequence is CASSQALNTEAFF. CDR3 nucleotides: TGTGCCAGCAGCCAAGCTCTGAACACTGAAGCTTTCTTT.

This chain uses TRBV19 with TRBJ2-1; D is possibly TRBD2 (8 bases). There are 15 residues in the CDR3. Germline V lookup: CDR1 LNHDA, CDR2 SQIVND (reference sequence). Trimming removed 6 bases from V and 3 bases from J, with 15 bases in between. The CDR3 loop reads CASRRGRGDYNEQFF. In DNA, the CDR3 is TGTGCCAGTAGAAGGGGGCGGGGGGACTACAATGAGCAGTTCTTC.

CDR3 region: CASSLESSGTYNEQFF. The CDR3 DNA sequence: TGTGCCAGCAGCTTAGAGTCTAGCGGGACCTACAATGAGCAGTTCTTC. This chain joins TRBV11-3 and TRBJ2-1; 9 positions agree with TRBD2. The CDR3 runs 16 residues. CDR1 and CDR2 (germline): SGHNT, YENEEA. J was trimmed by 2 bases and V by 0 bases; bases with no gene match: 2.

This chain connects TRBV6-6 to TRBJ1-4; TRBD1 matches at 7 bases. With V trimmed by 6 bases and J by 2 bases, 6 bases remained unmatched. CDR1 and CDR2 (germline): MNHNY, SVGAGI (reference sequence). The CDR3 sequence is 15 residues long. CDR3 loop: CASRPSTGTNEKLFF. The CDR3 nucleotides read TGTGCCAGCAGACCCTCGACAGGGACTAATGAAAAACTGTTTTTT.

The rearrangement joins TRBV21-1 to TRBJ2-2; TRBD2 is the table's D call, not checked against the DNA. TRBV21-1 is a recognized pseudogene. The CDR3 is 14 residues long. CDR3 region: CASSLGTDTGELFF. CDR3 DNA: TGTGCCAGCAGCCTCGGGACTGACACCGGGGAGCTGTTTTTT.

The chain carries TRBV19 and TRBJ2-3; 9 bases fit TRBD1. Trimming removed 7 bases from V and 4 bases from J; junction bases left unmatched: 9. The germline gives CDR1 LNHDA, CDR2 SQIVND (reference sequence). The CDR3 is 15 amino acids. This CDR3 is CASKRGTGFPDTQYF. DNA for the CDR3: TGTGCCAGTAAGAGGGGGACAGGGTTCCCAGATACGCAGTATTTT.

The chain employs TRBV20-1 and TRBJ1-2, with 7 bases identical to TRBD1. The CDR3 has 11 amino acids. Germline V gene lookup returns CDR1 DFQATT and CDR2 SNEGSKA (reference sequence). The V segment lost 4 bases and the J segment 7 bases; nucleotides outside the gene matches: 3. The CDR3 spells CSATGGGGYTF. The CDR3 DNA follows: TGCAGTGCTACAGGGGGAGGTGGCTACACCTTC.

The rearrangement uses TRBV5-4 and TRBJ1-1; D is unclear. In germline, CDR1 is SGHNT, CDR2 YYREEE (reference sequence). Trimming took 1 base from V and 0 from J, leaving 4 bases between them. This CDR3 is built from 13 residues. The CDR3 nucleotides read TGTGCCAGCAGCTTGCTCCTGAACACTGAAGCTTTCTTT. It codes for CASSLLLNTEAFF.

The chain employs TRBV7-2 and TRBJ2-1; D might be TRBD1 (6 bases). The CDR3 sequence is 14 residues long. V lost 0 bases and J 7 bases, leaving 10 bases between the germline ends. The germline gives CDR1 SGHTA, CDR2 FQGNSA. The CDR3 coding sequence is TGTGCCAGCAGCTTAGCGATTAGGGGGAATGAGCAGTTCTTC. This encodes CASSLAIRGNEQFF.

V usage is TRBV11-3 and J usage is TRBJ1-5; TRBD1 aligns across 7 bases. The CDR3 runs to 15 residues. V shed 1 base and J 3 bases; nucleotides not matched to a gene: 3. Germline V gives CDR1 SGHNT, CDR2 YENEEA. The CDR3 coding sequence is TGTGCCAGCAGCTTAGCAGGGGGGTCCAATCAGCCCCAGCATTTT. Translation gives CASSLAGGSNQPQHF.